This is a list of T cell receptor beta chains from one sample in a study of memory CD4+ T cells and cytomegalovirus serostatus. Profiling relied on immunoSEQ multiplex PCR, and the TCRdb table lists in-frame clones only, not all of them. The profile shows 30,000 to 50,000 clones, 78% of them singletons. Sequenced input: memory CD4+ T cells from blood. Receptors originate from an adult in good health and CMV-seronegative. Both conserved end residues are part of each CDR3. A D gene is named only where the DNA matches it firmly. Some rows mark clone size as missing; the rest say once, few, many or name a class of expanded clone.

J	D	size	V	DNA	CDR3
TRBJ2-5	-	-	TRBV5-1	TGCGCCAGCAGCTCCTCAGAGACCCAGTACTTC	CASSSSETQYF
TRBJ1-2	-	-	TRBV7-2	TGTGCCAGCAGCTTAGATCCCCGCGGCTATGGCTACACCTTC	CASSLDPRGYGYTF
TRBJ1-1	-	-	TRBV5-1	TGCGCCAGCAGCTTGGCCGAAAGGGCTAGGGGGGACACTGAAGCTTTCTTT	CASSLAERARGDTEAFF
TRBJ1-5	-	-	TRBV18	TGTGCCAGCTCACCACTTGGTCGGAATAGCAATCAGCCCCAGCATTTT	CASSPLGRNSNQPQHF
TRBJ1-1	-	-	TRBV27	TGTGCCAGCAGTTTGGGGGTTGGGGGGTCGGCGAACACTGAAGCTTTCTTT	CASSLGVGGSANTEAFF
TRBJ1-2	TRBD1	once	TRBV5-4	TGTGCCAGCAGAAGGGGACAGGGGGCGGGTGGCTACACCTTC	CASRRGQGAGGYTF
TRBJ2-4	TRBD2	-	TRBV15	TGTGCCACCAGCAGGGATAGCGGGGCCAAAAACATTCAGTACTTC	CATSRDSGAKNIQYF
TRBJ2-2	TRBD2	-	TRBV27	TGTGCCAGCAGGCGTTGGCGGGGGGCCGACTCGAACACCGGGGAGCTGTTTTTT	CASRRWRGADSNTGELFF
TRBJ1-3	-	-	TRBV6-1	TGTGCCAGCAGATCTCCCGGAACCTCTGGAAACACCATATATTTT	CASRSPGTSGNTIYF
TRBJ1-5	-	few	TRBV18	TGTGCCAGCTCACCGAACAGCGAGGGGCCCCAGCATTTT	CASSPNSEGPQHF
TRBJ2-2	-	once	TRBV5-4	TGTGCCAGCAGCTTGGGAGCCCGGGAGCTGTTTTTT	CASSLGARELFF
TRBJ2-1	TRBD1	-	TRBV5-1	TGCGCCAGCAGCGGCGGGACAGGGGCCTACAATGAGCAGTTCTTC	CASSGGTGAYNEQFF
TRBJ2-1	TRBD2	-	TRBV29-1	TGCAGCGGGGCTAGCGGAGGTGAGCAGTTCTTC	CSGASGGEQFF
TRBJ2-7	TRBD1	few	TRBV12-5	TGTGCTAGTGGTATCGGGGTGGGACAGGGATTGTCGCAGTACTTC	CASGIGVGQGLSQYF
TRBJ1-3	-	-	TRBV30	TGTGCCTGGAGTGTAGGGGGGCAAAGAAACACCATATATTTT	CAWSVGGQRNTIYF
TRBJ1-1	TRBD1	few	TRBV5-1	TGCGCCAGCAGCTTGTGGGACAGGAACACTGAAGCTTTCTTT	CASSLWDRNTEAFF
TRBJ1-2	TRBD1	-	TRBV7-6	TGTGCCAGCAGCGTTCCGGGACAGGGCTACACCTTC	CASSVPGQGYTF
TRBJ2-5	-	few	TRBV25-1	TGTGCCAGCAGTGAATATCGCGGCGTGAGATCCGGGACCCAGTACTTC	CASSEYRGVRSGTQYF
TRBJ2-7	-	-	TRBV20-1	TGCAGTGCTGGGACGGGGTACGAGCAGTACTTC	CSAGTGYEQYF
TRBJ2-7	-	-	TRBV2	TGTGCCAGCAGGGGGCGGGGGCTCTACGAGCAGTACTTC	CASRGRGLYEQYF
TRBJ1-1	TRBD1	-	TRBV7-2	TGTGCCAGCAGCTTTCCCCAGGGACAGGGCCTGATGAACACTGAAGCTTTCTTT	CASSFPQGQGLMNTEAFF
TRBJ1-1	-	-	TRBV7-7	TGTGCCAGCAGCCAGCAGGTCAACACTGAAGCTTTCTTT	CASSQQVNTEAFF
TRBJ1-1	-	-	TRBV5-4	TGTGCCAGCAGCTTGGATCGGCAGGTGAACACTGAAGCTTTCTTT	CASSLDRQVNTEAFF
TRBJ2-1	TRBD2	-	TRBV6-1	TGTGCCAGCAGTGAATCTACTGTAGCGGGGGGGCCCAATGAGCAGTTCTTC	CASSESTVAGGPNEQFF
TRBJ2-3	-	-	TRBV11-2	TGTGCCAGCAGCCCAAACGCAGTCGTCACAGATACGCAGTATTTT	CASSPNAVVTDTQYF
TRBJ1-3	-	-	TRBV6-5	TGTGCCAGCAGCCTTAACTGGGGGCGAGGAAACACCATATATTTT	CASSLNWGRGNTIYF
TRBJ1-2	-	-	TRBV21-1	TGTGCCAGCAGCAAGGGCACGGGCACTAACTATGGCTACACCTTC	CASSKGTGTNYGYTF
TRBJ2-7	-	-	TRBV19	TGTGCCAGTAGCAGGGGGGGACCGTCCTACGAGCAGTACTTC	CASSRGGPSYEQYF
TRBJ2-5	-	-	TRBV28	TGTGCCAGCAGTCCCTCTCACGGGACGAGAGAGACCCAGTACTTC	CASSPSHGTRETQYF
TRBJ1-1	-	-	TRBV6-1	TGTGCCAGCAGTAGCGCTGGGGGGCAACTCTTT	CASSSAGGQLF
TRBJ2-3	TRBD1	-	TRBV7-9	TGTGCCAGCAGCTCCCGGGACAGGATCTCCACAGATACGCAGTATTTT	CASSSRDRISTDTQYF
TRBJ2-3	-	-	TRBV6-5	TGTGCCAGCACTACGTCCAAGGGATCAGATACGCAGTATTTT	CASTTSKGSDTQYF
TRBJ1-4	-	few	TRBV30	TGTGCCTATGACAGAGATAATGAAAAACTGTTTTTT	CAYDRDNEKLFF
TRBJ1-5	-	once	TRBV7-2	TGTGCCAGCAGTTCCAGGGGCGGTCAGCCCCAGCATTTT	CASSSRGGQPQHF
TRBJ2-1	-	few	TRBV11-2	TGTGCCAGCAGCTCCCTTCGGGCGTCGAGCTCCTACAATGAGCAGTTCTTC	CASSSLRASSSYNEQFF
TRBJ2-7	-	-	TRBV5-1	TGCGCCAGCAGCTTGTGGCAGGTCTCCTACGAGCAGTACTTC	CASSLWQVSYEQYF
TRBJ1-5	-	few	TRBV28	TGTGCCAGCAGTTTTTCGGGTGATCAGCCCCAGCATTTT	CASSFSGDQPQHF
TRBJ1-6	-	-	TRBV18	TGTGCCAGCTCACCAGAATCTGCAGTAGGCCAATTAGCCCTCCACTTT	CASSPESAVGQLALHF
TRBJ2-7	TRBD1	-	TRBV27	TGTGCCAGCAGACGGGGACAGGGATCAAACTACGAGCAGTACTTC	CASRRGQGSNYEQYF
TRBJ1-5	-	once	TRBV7-2	TGTGCCAGCAGCTCCAGGGGAGGGAGCAATCAGCCCCAGCATTTT	CASSSRGGSNQPQHF
TRBJ2-5	-	-	TRBV6-1	TGTGCCAGCAGTACAAGGGGAGTCCAAGAGACCCAGTACTTC	CASSTRGVQETQYF
TRBJ2-1	TRBD2	-	TRBV4-2	TGTGCCAGCAGCCAAGCGGGACTAGCGGGGGGGCCGGATGAGCAGTTCTTC	CASSQAGLAGGPDEQFF
TRBJ1-4	-	-	TRBV5-1	TGCGCCAGCAGCTTGATGGGGGATAATGAAAAACTGTTTTTT	CASSLMGDNEKLFF
TRBJ1-2	-	few	TRBV9	TGTGCCAGCAGCGTAGAAGGGGGAGGGTCCACCTATGGCTACACCTTC	CASSVEGGGSTYGYTF
TRBJ2-3	-	once	TRBV5-4	TGTGCCAGCAGCTTAGACGGGGGAGGAGATACGCAGTATTTT	CASSLDGGGDTQYF